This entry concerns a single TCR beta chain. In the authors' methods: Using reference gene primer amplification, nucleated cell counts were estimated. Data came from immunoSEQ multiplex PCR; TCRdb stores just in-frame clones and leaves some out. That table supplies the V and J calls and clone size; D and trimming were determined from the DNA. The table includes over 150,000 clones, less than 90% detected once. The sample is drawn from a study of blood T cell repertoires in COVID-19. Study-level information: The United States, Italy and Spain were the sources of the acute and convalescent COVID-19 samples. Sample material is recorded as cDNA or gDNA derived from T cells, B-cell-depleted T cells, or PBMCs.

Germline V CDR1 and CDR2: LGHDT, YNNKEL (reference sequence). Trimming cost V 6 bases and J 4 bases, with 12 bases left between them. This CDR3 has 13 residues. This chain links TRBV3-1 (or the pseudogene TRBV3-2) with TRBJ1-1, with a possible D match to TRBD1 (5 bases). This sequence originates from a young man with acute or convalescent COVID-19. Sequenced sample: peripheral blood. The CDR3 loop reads CASRSRTTTEAFF. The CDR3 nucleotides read TGTGCCAGCAGGTCTAGGACAACCACTGAAGCTTTCTTT.